This T cell receptor (beta chain) is drawn from a study of Tregs in tolerant kidney transplant recipients. Assay: immunoSEQ multiplex PCR; the TCRdb copy retains only in-frame clones and omits some. The data show fewer than 100,000 clones, with approximately 93% seen just once and around 0.45% held by the top ten. The origin of this receptor is a human donor who received a combined kidney and bone marrow transplant. This material consisted of CD4+ T cells from blood, taken before the transplant.

CDR3 region: CASSLTGGYNEQFF. Here the CDR3 DNA reads TGTGCCAGCAGTCTAACGGGGGGCTACAATGAGCAGTTCTTC. V is TRBV6-4 and J is TRBJ2-1; 7 bases are a match to TRBD2. From germline, CDR1 is MRHNA and CDR2 SNTAGT. The ends lost 5 bases at V and 3 bases at J; junction bases unmatched: 4. CDR3 size: 14 residues.